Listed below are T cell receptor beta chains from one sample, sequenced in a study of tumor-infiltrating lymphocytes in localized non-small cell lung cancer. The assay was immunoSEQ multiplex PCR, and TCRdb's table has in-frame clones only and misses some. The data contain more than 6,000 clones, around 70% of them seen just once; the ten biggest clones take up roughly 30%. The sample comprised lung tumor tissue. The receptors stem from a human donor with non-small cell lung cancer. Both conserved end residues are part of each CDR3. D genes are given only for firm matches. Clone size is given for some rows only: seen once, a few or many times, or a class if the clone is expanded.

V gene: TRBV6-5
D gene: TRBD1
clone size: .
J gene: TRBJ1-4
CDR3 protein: CASGGTATNEKLFF
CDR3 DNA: TGTGCCAGCGGAGGGACAGCAACTAATGAAAAACTGTTTTTT

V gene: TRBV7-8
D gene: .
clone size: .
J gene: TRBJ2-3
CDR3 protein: CASSLALTDTQYF
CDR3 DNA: TGTGCCAGCAGCTTAGCGCTTACAGATACGCAGTATTTT

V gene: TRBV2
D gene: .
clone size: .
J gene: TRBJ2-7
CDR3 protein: CASSVAYEQYF
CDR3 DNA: TGTGCCAGCAGTGTAGCCTACGAGCAGTACTTC

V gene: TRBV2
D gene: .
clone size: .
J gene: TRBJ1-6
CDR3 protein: CASSGQQRVRSYNSPLHF
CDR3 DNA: TGTGCCAGCAGTGGCCAACAGCGGGTGCGGTCCTATAATTCACCCCTCCACTTT

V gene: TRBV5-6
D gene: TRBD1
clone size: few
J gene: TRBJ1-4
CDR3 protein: CASTRDRAGEKLFF
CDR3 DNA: TGTGCCAGCACCCGGGACAGGGCGGGGGAAAAACTGTTTTTT

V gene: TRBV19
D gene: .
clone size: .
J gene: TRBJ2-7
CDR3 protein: CASSLTGYEQYF
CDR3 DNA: TGTGCCAGTAGCCTGACCGGCTACGAGCAGTACTTC

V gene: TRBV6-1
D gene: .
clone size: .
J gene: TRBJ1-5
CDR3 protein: CASSNPWPQHF
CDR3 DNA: TGTGCCAGCAGTAACCCGTGGCCCCAGCATTTT

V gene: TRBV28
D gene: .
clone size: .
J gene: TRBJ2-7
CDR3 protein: CASSVPPIYEQYF
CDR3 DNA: TGTGCCAGCAGTGTTCCTCCAATCTACGAGCAGTACTTC

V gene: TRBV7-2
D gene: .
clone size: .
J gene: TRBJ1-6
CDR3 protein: CASSFRDGYNSPLHF
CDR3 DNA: TGTGCCAGCAGCTTCCGGGACGGGTATAATTCACCCCTCCACTTT

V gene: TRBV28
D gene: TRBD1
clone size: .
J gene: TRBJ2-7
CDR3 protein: CASSDARGQALYEQYF
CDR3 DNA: TGTGCCAGCAGCGACGCCCGCGGACAGGCTCTCTACGAGCAGTACTTC

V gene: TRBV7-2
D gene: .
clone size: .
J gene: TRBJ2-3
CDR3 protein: CASSPEGDTQYF
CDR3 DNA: TGTGCCAGCAGCCCGGAGGGGGATACGCAGTATTTT

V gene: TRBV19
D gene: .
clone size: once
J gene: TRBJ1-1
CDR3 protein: CASTLNTEAFF
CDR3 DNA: TGTGCCAGTACCTTGAACACTGAAGCTTTCTTT

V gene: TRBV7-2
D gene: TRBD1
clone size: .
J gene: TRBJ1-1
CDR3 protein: CASSFQTGSSTEAFF
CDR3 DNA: TGTGCCAGCAGTTTTCAGACAGGGAGTTCCACTGAAGCTTTCTTT

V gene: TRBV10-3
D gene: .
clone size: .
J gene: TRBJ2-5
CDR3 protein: CAISTGRTQYF
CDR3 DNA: TGTGCCATCAGTACAGGGAGGACCCAGTACTTC

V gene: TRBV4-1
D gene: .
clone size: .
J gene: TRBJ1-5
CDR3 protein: CASSQVAGPNQPQHF
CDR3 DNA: TGCGCCAGCAGCCAAGTGGCAGGGCCCAATCAGCCCCAGCATTTT

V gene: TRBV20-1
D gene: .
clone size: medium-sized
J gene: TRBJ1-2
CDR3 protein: CSARDFPGYTF
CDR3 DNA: TGCAGTGCTAGAGATTTCCCGGGCTACACCTTC

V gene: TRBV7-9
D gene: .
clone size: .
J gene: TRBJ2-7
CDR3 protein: CASSPATPLREQYF
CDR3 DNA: TGTGCCAGCAGCCCGGCGACCCCTCTACGCGAGCAGTACTTC

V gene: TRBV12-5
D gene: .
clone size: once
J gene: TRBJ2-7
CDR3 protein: CASGLGQDYEQYF
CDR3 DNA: TGTGCTAGTGGTTTGGGACAGGACTACGAGCAGTACTTC

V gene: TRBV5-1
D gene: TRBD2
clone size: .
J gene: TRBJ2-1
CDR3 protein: CASSDPGGGPNEQFF
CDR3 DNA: TGCGCCAGCAGCGACCCTGGGGGGGGACCTAATGAGCAGTTCTTC

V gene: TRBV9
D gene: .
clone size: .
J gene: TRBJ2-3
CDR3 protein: CASRYRDTSTDTQYF
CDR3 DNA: TGTGCCAGCAGATACCGGGACACTAGCACAGATACGCAGTATTTT

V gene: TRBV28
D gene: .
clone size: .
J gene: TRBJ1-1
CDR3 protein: CASSLFFRGVRQAFF
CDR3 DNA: TGTGCCAGCAGTTTATTCTTCCGGGGCGTCCGGCAAGCTTTCTTT

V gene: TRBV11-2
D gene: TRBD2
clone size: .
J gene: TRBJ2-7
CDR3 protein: CASSLDPREGYEQYF
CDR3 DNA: TGTGCCAGCAGCTTAGATCCCAGGGAGGGGTACGAGCAGTACTTC

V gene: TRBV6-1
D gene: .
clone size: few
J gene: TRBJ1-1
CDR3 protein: CASSESRVRTEAFF
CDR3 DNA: TGTGCCAGCAGTGAAAGCAGGGTAAGGACTGAAGCTTTCTTT

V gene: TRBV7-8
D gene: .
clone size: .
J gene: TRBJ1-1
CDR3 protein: CASSSHPEGPPIF
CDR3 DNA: TGTGCCAGCAGCTCACACCCGGAGGGGCCACCGATATTT

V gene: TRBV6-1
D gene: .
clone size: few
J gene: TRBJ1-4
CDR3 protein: CATLVRATNEKLFF
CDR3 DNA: TGTGCCACACTCGTCCGAGCAACTAATGAAAAACTGTTTTTT

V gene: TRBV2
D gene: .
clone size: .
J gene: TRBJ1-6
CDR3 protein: CASRQESSYNSPLHF
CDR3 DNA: TGTGCCAGCAGACAGGAATCGTCCTATAATTCACCCCTCCACTTT

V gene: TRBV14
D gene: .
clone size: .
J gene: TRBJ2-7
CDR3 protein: CASSAQGTTYEQYF
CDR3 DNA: TGTGCCAGCAGCGCACAGGGGACTACCTACGAGCAGTACTTC

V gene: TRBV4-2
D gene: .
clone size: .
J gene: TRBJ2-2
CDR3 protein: CASSQVAANTAGELFF
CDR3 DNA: TGTGCCAGCAGCCAAGTGGCGGCCAATACCGCCGGGGAGCTGTTTTTT

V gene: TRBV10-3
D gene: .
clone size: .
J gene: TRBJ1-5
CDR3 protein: CAISGGDQPQHF
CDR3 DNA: TGTGCCATCAGTGGAGGGGATCAGCCCCAGCATTTT

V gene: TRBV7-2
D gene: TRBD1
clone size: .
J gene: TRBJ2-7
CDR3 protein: CASSPGQGKSEQYF
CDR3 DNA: TGTGCCAGCAGTCCGGGACAGGGGAAGAGCGAGCAGTACTTC

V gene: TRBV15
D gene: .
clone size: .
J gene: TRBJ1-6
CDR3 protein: CATSREVGSPLHF
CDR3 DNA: TGTGCCACCAGCAGAGAGGTAGGGTCACCCCTCCACTTT

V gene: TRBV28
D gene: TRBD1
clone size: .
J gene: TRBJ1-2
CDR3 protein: CASRPYRGSYGYTF
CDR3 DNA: TGTGCCAGCAGGCCCTACAGGGGTAGCTATGGCTACACCTTC

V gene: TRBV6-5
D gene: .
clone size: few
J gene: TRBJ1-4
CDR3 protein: CASSATGRGEKLFF
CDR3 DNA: TGTGCCAGCAGCGCGACAGGACGCGGCGAAAAACTGTTTTTT

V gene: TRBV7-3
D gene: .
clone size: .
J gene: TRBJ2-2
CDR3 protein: CASSLTQANTGELFF
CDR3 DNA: TGTGCCAGCAGCTTAACACAGGCGAACACCGGGGAGCTGTTTTTT

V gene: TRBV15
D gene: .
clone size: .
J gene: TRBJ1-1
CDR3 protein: CATSVSSMNTEAFF
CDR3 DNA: TGTGCCACCAGCGTTTCCTCGATGAACACTGAAGCTTTCTTT

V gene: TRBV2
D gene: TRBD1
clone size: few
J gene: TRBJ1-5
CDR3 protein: CASSEGTGDQPQHF
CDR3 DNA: TGTGCCAGCAGTGAAGGGACAGGTGATCAGCCCCAGCATTTT

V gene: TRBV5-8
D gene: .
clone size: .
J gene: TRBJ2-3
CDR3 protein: CASSLAGRPGASTDTQYF
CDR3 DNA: TGTGCCAGCAGCTTGGCCGGAAGGCCGGGGGCGAGCACAGATACGCAGTATTTT

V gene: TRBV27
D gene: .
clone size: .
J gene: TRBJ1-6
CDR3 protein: CASGHVSPLHF
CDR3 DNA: TGTGCCAGCGGGCACGTCTCACCCCTCCACTTT

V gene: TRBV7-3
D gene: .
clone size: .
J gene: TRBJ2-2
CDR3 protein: CASSFHTGELFF
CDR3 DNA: TGTGCCAGCAGCTTCCACACCGGGGAGCTGTTTTTT

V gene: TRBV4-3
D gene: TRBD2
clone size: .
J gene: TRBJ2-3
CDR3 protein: CASMPGLAGGPGRDTQYF
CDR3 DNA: TGCGCCAGCATGCCGGGACTAGCGGGGGGGCCGGGTAGAGATACGCAGTATTTT

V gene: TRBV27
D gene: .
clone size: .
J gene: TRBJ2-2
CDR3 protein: CASSFMLAGELFF
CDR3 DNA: TGTGCCAGCAGTTTTATGCTAGCCGGGGAGCTGTTTTTT

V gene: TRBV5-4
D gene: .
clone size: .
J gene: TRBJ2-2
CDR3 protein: CASSLDLGTGELFF
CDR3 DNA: TGTGCCAGCAGCTTGGATCTGGGCACCGGGGAGCTGTTTTTT

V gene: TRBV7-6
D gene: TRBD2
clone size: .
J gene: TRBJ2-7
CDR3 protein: CASSLGISGGYEQYF
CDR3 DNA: TGTGCCAGCAGCTTAGGAATTAGCGGGGGTTACGAGCAGTACTTC

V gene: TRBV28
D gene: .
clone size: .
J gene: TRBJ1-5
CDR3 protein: CASSEVLGGHYSNQPQHF
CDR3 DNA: TGTGCCAGCAGTGAGGTTTTAGGCGGTCATTATAGCAATCAGCCCCAGCATTTT

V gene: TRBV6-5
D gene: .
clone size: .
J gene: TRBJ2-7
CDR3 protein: CASSYTPGKAYEQYF
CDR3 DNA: TGTGCCAGCAGTTACACCCCAGGGAAGGCCTACGAGCAGTACTTC